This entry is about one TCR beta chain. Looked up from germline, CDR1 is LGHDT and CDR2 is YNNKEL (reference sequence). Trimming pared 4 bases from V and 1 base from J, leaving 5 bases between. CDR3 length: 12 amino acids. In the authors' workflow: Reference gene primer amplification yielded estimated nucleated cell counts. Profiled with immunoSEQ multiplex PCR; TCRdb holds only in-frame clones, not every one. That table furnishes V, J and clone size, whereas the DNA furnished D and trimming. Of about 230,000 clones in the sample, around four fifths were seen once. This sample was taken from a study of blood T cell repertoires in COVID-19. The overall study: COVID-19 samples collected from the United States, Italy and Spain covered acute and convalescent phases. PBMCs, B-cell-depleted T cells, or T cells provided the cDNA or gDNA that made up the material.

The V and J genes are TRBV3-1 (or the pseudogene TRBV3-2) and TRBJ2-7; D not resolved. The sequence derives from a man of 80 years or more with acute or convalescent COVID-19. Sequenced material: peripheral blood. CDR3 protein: CASSRTSYEQYF. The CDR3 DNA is TGTGCCAGCAGCCGAACATCCTACGAGCAGTACTTC.